This paragraph covers one T cell receptor beta chain sequence. These data come from a study of cytomegalovirus exposure and HLA in healthy donors. The CDR3 spans 15 residues. CDR1 is SGHDT, CDR2 YYEEEE, per germline. The trim removed 4 bases at V and 0 bases at J, leaving 6 bases unmatched. 60 Vbeta and 13 Jbeta primers were used in PCR. The assay was immunoSEQ multiplex PCR, and TCRdb's table has in-frame clones only and misses some. The profile shows about 120,000 clones, 8.5% to 9% of them singletons. This receptor was identified in a middle-aged woman in good health and CMV-seropositive. Sequenced material: PBMCs. The V and J genes are TRBV5-6 and TRBJ1-2, with 7 bases identical to TRBD1. CDR3 sequence reads: CASSPGQRTNYGYTF. CDR3 coding DNA: TGTGCCAGCAGCCCGGGACAGAGAACTAACTATGGCTACACCTTC.